This is a list of T cell receptor beta chains from one sample in a study of cytotoxic CD8 clonotypes in ibrutinib-treated CLL. Libraries were prepared by immunoSEQ multiplex PCR; TCRdb keeps only in-frame clonotypes and omits some of them. Found here are some 92,000 clones, around 77% of them singletons; the top ten hold approximately 23%. The sample was PBMCs, taken after 24 months of ibrutinib treatment. The receptors were sampled from a human donor with chronic lymphocytic leukemia. Both conserved end residues are trimmed from each CDR3. Each record gives: D gene, V gene, CDR3 protein. The D gene is left open where the match is weak.

.	TRBV5-1	ASSPTRGNTDTQY
.	TRBV15	ATSRSVYNEQF
.	TRBV2	ASSEINGETQY
.	TRBV6-6	ASSPDGSGQPQH
TRBD2	TRBV6-1	ASSDAAGGGANVLT
TRBD1	TRBV2	ASTLDRGVGGYT
.	TRBV9	ASSGGDYGYT
TRBD1	TRBV28	ASRLTGETGELF
.	TRBV7-3	ASRDLKGPDTQY
TRBD2	TRBV2	ASSRLAEIYEQY
TRBD1	TRBV27	ASRPRWTGGSDTQY
TRBD2	TRBV11-2	ASSSGGTHLRQY
.	TRBV18	ASSPRVDTEAF
TRBD2	TRBV4-2	ASSPLAGDTGELF
.	TRBV30	AWSVLGTANSPLH
TRBD2	TRBV13	ASSPMVSGGVDEQF
.	TRBV19	ASSKEVSSYNSPLH
.	TRBV7-2	ASSPSWGTDTQY
.	TRBV7-2	ASSLGRSSGNTIY
.	TRBV6-5	ASSGGGPRAYGYT
TRBD2	TRBV18	ASSPPGGLVQETQY
TRBD1	TRBV4-3	ASSPTRQGSNTGELF
TRBD2	TRBV29-1	SVEGVAGGNSYEQY
TRBD2	TRBV13	ASSTGLAGGPQY
.	TRBV5-1	ASSLGRTNTGELF
.	TRBV6-1	ASRTSRTVNTEAF
.	TRBV30	AWSDTSTGSYNSPLH
TRBD1	TRBV11-2	ASSAPGQGYNEQF
.	TRBV12-5	ASGLVGLFTGELF
TRBD1	TRBV28	ASSLDTGGETQY
.	TRBV30	AWSVLGPTDTQY
.	TRBV10-2	ASNGGYTDTQY
TRBD2	TRBV7-7	ASSSGLAGVGEQF
.	TRBV2	ASSEVGTSYRSQY
.	TRBV6-4	ASSDEAGEDTQY
.	TRBV30	AWSTRQETQY
.	TRBV20-1	SAPAPRQY
.	TRBV29-1	SVERLAGARGEAF
TRBD2	TRBV7-8	ASSRGRTSGRSTF
TRBD2	TRBV9	ASSARGGGSTDTQY
.	TRBV4-3	ASSQNPGVGTEAF
TRBD1	TRBV29-1	SVVPGQWGNTEAF
.	TRBV7-9	ASSSRISSYNEQF
.	TRBV19	ASSPPTRKVGNQPQH
.	TRBV27	ASSLVMNTEAF
.	TRBV7-9	ASRRSDGETQY
.	TRBV9	ASSVGSGFSYEQY
TRBD1	TRBV6-1	ASRPGTGPEEQY
TRBD1	TRBV6-1	ASNEDRANYGYT
.	TRBV9	ASSVVDTISGANVLT
.	TRBV6-6	ASSWGEKGEKLF